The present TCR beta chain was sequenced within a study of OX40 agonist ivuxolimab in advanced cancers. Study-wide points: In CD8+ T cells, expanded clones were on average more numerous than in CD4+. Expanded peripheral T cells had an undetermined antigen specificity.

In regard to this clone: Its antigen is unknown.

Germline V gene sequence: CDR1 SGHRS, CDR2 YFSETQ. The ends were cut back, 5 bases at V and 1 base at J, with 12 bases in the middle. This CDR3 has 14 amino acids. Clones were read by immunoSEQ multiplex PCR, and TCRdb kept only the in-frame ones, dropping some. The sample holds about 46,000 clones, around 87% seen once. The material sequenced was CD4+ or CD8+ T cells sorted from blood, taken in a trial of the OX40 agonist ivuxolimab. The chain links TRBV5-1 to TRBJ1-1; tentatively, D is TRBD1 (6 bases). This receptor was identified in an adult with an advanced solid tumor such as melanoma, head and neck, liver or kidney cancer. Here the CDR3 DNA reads TGCGCCAGCAGTAACAGGGTGGAGAACACTGAAGCTTTCTTT. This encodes CASSNRVENTEAFF.